This section outlines one TCR beta chain sequence together with its context. Its target is unknown. These data are taken from a study of chemoradiotherapy in HPV16-positive cancers. For the study at large: A couple of HPV16-positive patients' cells yielded candidate HPV-specific clones and common motifs.

Study-wide findings and caveats: HPV-specific T cells were functionally defined from only a couple of HPV16-positive patients. Candidate HPV-specific clones and E7-related TCR motifs grew in tumor during treatment.

This CDR3 is 14 amino acids long. CDR1 and CDR2 from the germline V gene are MNHNS and SASEGT. The germline V and J ends were trimmed by 6 bases and 2 bases, with 13 bases remaining between them. The table came from immunoSEQ multiplex PCR; TCRdb's copy has only in-frame clones and leaves some out. The sample consists of some 5,000 clones, 87% of them appearing once. The TCR sequence derives from a human donor with HPV-associated anogenital cancer. Sample: tumor tissue, taken from a patient who underwent chemoradiotherapy. This rearrangement joins TRBV6-1 to TRBJ1-1; D may be TRBD1 (5 bases). The CDR3, as DNA: TGTGCCAGCAGAGACGGACACAGAAACACTGAAGCTTTCTTT. Translation gives CASRDGHRNTEAFF.